Shown below are 32 T cell receptor beta chains from a single sample sequenced in a study of T cell responses to AZD1222 COVID-19 vaccine. Produced via immunoSEQ multiplex PCR; TCRdb's table is partial and in-frame only. The sample lists 150,000 to 200,000 clones; 94% were seen once. The sequencing here drew on peripheral blood, taken 28 days after the second AZD1222 dose. These TCRs come from an adult who received the AZD1222 COVID-19 vaccine.

This chain connects TRBV29-1 to TRBJ2-2, with a weak D call TRBD1 (6 bases). This CDR3 has 13 residues. Germline V gene data show CDR1 as SQVTM and CDR2 as ANQGSEA. Trimming removed 3 bases from V and 4 bases from J, with 9 bases in between. DNA for the CDR3: TGCAGCGTTGACGTAGGGGGCACCGGGGAGCTGTTTTTT. Translated, it gives CSVDVGGTGELFF.

The J gene is TRBJ2-5, the V gene TRBV21-1; the D call TRBD1 from the table was never checked on the DNA. TRBV21-1 is listed as a pseudogene. CDR3 length: 14 amino acids. CDR3 residues: CASSSGQIGETQYF. CDR3 nucleotide sequence: TGTGCCAGCAGCAGCGGACAGATCGGGGAGACCCAGTACTTC.

The chain joins TRBV28 to TRBJ1-2; TRBD1 agrees at 7 bases. The V segment lost 2 bases and the J segment 4 bases; nucleotides outside the gene matches: 4. The CDR3 extends over 14 amino acids. Germline assignment: CDR1 MDHEN and CDR2 SYDVKM. The chain's CDR3 is CASSLRGQFYGYTF. The CDR3 region has the DNA TGTGCCAGCAGTTTACGGGGACAGTTCTATGGCTACACCTTC.

The V gene is TRBV28, the J gene TRBJ1-1; D is uncertain. V was clipped by 3 bases and J by 0 bases, with 8 bases between them. The germline V gene encodes CDR1 MDHEN and CDR2 SYDVKM. CDR3 length: 14 residues. CDR3 residues: CASSFPSLNTEAFF. The CDR3 DNA reads TGTGCCAGCAGTTTCCCAAGTTTGAACACTGAAGCTTTCTTT.

This clone was recorded once. The chain recombines TRBV6-5 with TRBJ2-1; tentatively, D is TRBD2 (6 bases). The CDR3 is 14 amino acids. Germline V gives CDR1 MNHEY, CDR2 SVGAGI. V was pared by 6 bases and J by 7 bases, with 16 bases between. CDR3 residues: CASRRPGLGNEQFF. The CDR3 coding sequence is TGTGCCAGCAGGCGACCGGGACTCGGAAATGAGCAGTTCTTC.

The chain has TRBV3-1 (or the pseudogene TRBV3-2) and TRBJ1-5; 7 nucleotides agree with TRBD1. The V segment lost 4 bases and the J segment 3 bases; nucleotides outside the gene matches: 6. Germline CDR1 LGHDT, CDR2 YNNKEL (reference sequence). This CDR3 has 15 amino acids. The CDR3 bases are TGTGCCAGCAGCCCGACAGGGTTAAACAATCAGCCCCAGCATTTT. It specifies CASSPTGLNNQPQHF.

V gene TRBV7-6 combines with J gene TRBJ1-5; 7 bases map to TRBD1. The J segment lost 6 bases and the V segment lost 5 bases, leaving 7 bases of the junction unmatched. The CDR3 sequence is 14 residues long. CDR1 SGHVS and CDR2 FNYEAQ come from the germline V gene. The CDR3 is CASSKGAGAQPQHF. The CDR3 nucleotides read TGTGCCAGCAGCAAGGGGGCCGGGGCTCAGCCCCAGCATTTT.

The chain has TRBV28 and TRBJ2-1; 8 positions agree with TRBD1. Unmatched junction bases numbered 12, after V lost 4 bases and J lost 4 bases. The germline gives CDR1 MDHEN, CDR2 SYDVKM. The CDR3 is 17 amino acids. CDR3 region: CASSSDREKITYNEQFF. The CDR3, as DNA: TGTGCCAGCAGTTCGGACAGGGAAAAGATTACATACAATGAGCAGTTCTTC.

CDR3 nucleotides: TGTGCCAGCAGTTACTCGACAATAACTGAAGCTTTCTTT. Translated: CASSYSTITEAFF. The chain uses TRBV6-5 and TRBJ1-1; D unclear. The CDR3 is 13 residues long. CDR1 is MNHEY, CDR2 SVGAGI, per germline. Trimming removed 0 bases from V and 5 bases from J, with 7 bases in between.

This chain links TRBV30 with TRBJ2-1; unclear D gene. The V gene lost 2 bases and the J gene lost 7 bases, with 3 bases spanning the gap. This CDR3 has 10 residues. Germline CDR1 reads GTSNPN; CDR2 reads SVGIG (reference sequence). CDR3 sequence reads: CAWSINEQFF. The CDR3 DNA sequence: TGTGCCTGGAGTATTAATGAGCAGTTCTTC.

The CDR3, as DNA: TGTGCCAGCAGGAGGGAAAACTCGAACACTGAAGCTTTCTTT. Its protein product is CASRRENSNTEAFF. This rearrangement joins TRBV7-2 to TRBJ1-1; D not certain. The CDR3 runs 14 residues. CDR1 is SGHTA and CDR2 is FQGNSA in the germline V gene. V was trimmed by 6 bases and J by 1 base, leaving 12 bases between them.

The chain combines TRBV5-1 with TRBJ2-3; TRBD2 aligns across 13 bases. This CDR3 contains 14 residues. Unmatched junction bases numbered 3, after V lost 6 bases and J lost 5 bases. Germline V lookup: CDR1 SGHRS, CDR2 YFSETQ. CDR3 nucleotides: TGCGCCAGCAAGGGACTAGCGGGACTAGATACGCAGTATTTT. Its translation is CASKGLAGLDTQYF.

The genes are TRBV7-9 and TRBJ1-3, with TRBD1 matching over 8 bases. Looked up from germline, CDR1 is SEHNR and CDR2 is FQNEAQ (reference sequence). V shed 1 base, J shed 2 bases, and the junction held 1 base outside the gene matches. The CDR3 totals 15 residues. The DNA of the CDR3 is TGTGCCAGCAGCTTAGGGACAGGGACTGGAAACACCATATATTTT. It encodes CASSLGTGTGNTIYF. Using reference TRBV7-9 and TRBJ1-3 for the parts outside the CDR3, the full variable domain is DTGVSQNPRHKITKRGQNVTFRCDPISEHNRLYWYRQTLGQGPEFLTYFQNEAQLEKSRLLSDRFSAERPKGSFSTLEIQRTEQGDSAMYLCASSLGTGTGNTIYFGEGSWLTVV.

This chain uses TRBV7-3 with TRBJ2-1; tentatively, D is TRBD1 or TRBD2 (5 bases each). The CDR3 runs 15 residues. Trimming pared 5 bases from V and 2 bases from J, leaving 13 bases between. The germline CDR1 and CDR2 sequences are SGHTA and FQGTGA. CDR3 nucleotides: TGTGCCAGCAGCAGGGACCCCCAAACCTACAATGAGCAGTTCTTC. The encoded protein is CASSRDPQTYNEQFF.

This chain uses TRBV1 with TRBJ2-3; the table's D call, TRBD1, has no DNA check behind it. TRBV1 is recorded as a pseudogene. CDR3 length equals 16 residues. The CDR3 DNA reads TGCACCAGCAGCCAACTGGGGGGACAGGACACAGATACGCAGTATTTT. Its translation is CTSSQLGGQDTDTQYF.

This clone was found once. A junction boundary mismatches the germline segment, possibly from a read error. CDR3 DNA: TGTGCTAGCAGGGAGGCCGGGACAGGGACCGCCGGGGAGCTGTTTTTT. Translated, it gives CASREAGTGTAGELFF. This chain uses TRBV7-7 with TRBJ2-2; 9 bases align to TRBD1. The CDR3 is 16 residues long. CDR1 SSHAT and CDR2 FNYEAQ come from the germline V gene (reference sequence).

The V and J genes are TRBV7-8 and TRBJ1-6, with TRBD1 as a possible D gene (6 bases). Deletions cut 3 bases from V and 9 bases from J, with 12 bases between. Per germline, CDR1 SGHVS and CDR2 FQNEAQ. The length of the CDR3 is 14 residues. The chain's CDR3 is CASSFGGAGSPLHF. The CDR3 DNA reads TGTGCCAGCAGCTTCGGGGGGGCTGGTTCACCCCTCCACTTT.

This rearrangement joins TRBV6-1 to TRBJ2-3; either TRBD1 or TRBD2 may fit D (5 bases each). This CDR3 region has 16 residues. Germline-derived CDR1 and CDR2 are MNHNS and SASEGT. V was pared by 3 bases and J by 2 bases, with 15 bases between. CDR3 region: CASSDVPRGPTDTQYF. DNA of the CDR3: TGTGCCAGCAGTGATGTCCCGAGGGGCCCCACAGATACGCAGTATTTT.

The V gene is TRBV4-3, the J gene TRBJ1-1; the match to TRBD1 covers 8 bases. The CDR3 sequence is 14 residues long. The V gene end was trimmed by 4 bases and the J gene end by 6 bases; junction bases not matched to a gene: 7. Germline assignment: CDR1 LGHNA and CDR2 YSLEER. The CDR3 coding sequence is TGCGCCAGCAGCCCCATTTCACAGGGGGCTGAAGCTTTCTTT. As protein: CASSPISQGAEAFF.

Regarding this clone: At the DNA level, this CDR3 is encoded by other sequences in the same sample as well. This chain connects TRBV7-9 to TRBJ1-3; TRBD1 is a possible D gene (5 bases). The germline V gene has CDR1 SEHNR and CDR2 FQNEAQ (reference sequence). V gave up 5 bases and J gave up 1 base, with 9 bases separating them. The CDR3 loop spans 14 amino acids. The CDR3 DNA reads as TGTGCCAGCAGCCTTGGGGGGTCTGGAAACACCATATATTTT. This gives the protein CASSLGGSGNTIYF.

This clone came up once. This chain links TRBV27 with TRBJ2-1, with 13 bases that match TRBD2. The length of the CDR3 is 15 residues. Germline V CDR1 and CDR2: MNHEY, SMNVEV (reference sequence). V lost 5 bases to trimming and J lost 8 bases; unmatched junction nucleotides: 6. As DNA, the CDR3 is TGTGCCAGCAGTCCACTAGCGGGAGGGCCCGATGAGCAGTTCTTC. Its protein is CASSPLAGGPDEQFF.

The rearrangement joins TRBV6-5 to TRBJ1-2; perhaps TRBD1 as D (5 bases). This CDR3 has 15 residues. From germline, CDR1 is MNHEY and CDR2 SVGAGI. Trimming removed 6 bases from V and 3 bases from J, with 17 bases in between. The CDR3 bases are TGTGCCAGCAGCAGAAACCGCAGGGTTTACTATGGCTACACCTTC. Protein sequence: CASSRNRRVYYGYTF.

The chain is built from TRBV21-1 and TRBJ2-7; TRBD2, the D gene given by the table, was not confirmed from the DNA. TRBV21-1 is listed as a pseudogene. The CDR3 has 16 amino acids. The CDR3: CASSKKEEASSYEQYF. Written as DNA, the CDR3 is TGTGCCAGCAGCAAAAAAGAGGAGGCAAGCTCCTACGAGCAGTACTTC.

The chain couples TRBV6-6 to TRBJ1-2; 8 nucleotides align to TRBD1. Per the germline V gene, CDR1 is MNHNY and CDR2 is SVGAGI (reference sequence). Unmatched junction bases numbered 6, after V lost 6 bases and J lost 3 bases. The CDR3 covers 14 residues. The chain's CDR3 is CASRKDRVDYGYTF. DNA for the CDR3: TGTGCCAGCAGGAAGGACAGGGTCGACTATGGCTACACCTTC.

V usage is TRBV7-2 and J usage is TRBJ2-2, with D possibly being TRBD2 (6 bases). Germline CDR1 is SGHTA and CDR2 is FQGNSA. V was cut by 3 bases and J by 1 base, with 9 bases left in between. CDR3 length: 15 residues. The CDR3 region has the DNA TGTGCCAGCAGCTTCGGGGGTTTGAACACCGGGGAGCTGTTTTTT. Translated, it gives CASSFGGLNTGELFF.

The chain joins TRBV27 to TRBJ1-5; the D gene is possibly TRBD1 (5 bases). The germline V gene encodes CDR1 MNHEY and CDR2 SMNVEV (reference sequence). This CDR3 is built from 16 residues. The ends were cut back, 3 bases at V and 0 bases at J, with 12 bases in the middle. The CDR3 DNA is TGTGCCAGCAGTTTCTCCCGACAGATTAGCAATCAGCCCCAGCATTTT. The encoded protein is CASSFSRQISNQPQHF.

This clone was observed once. The J gene is TRBJ2-1, the V gene TRBV19, with D perhaps matching TRBD1 (6 bases). The length of the CDR3 is 13 residues. The germline V and J ends were trimmed by 5 bases and 8 bases, with 13 bases remaining between them. Germline V gene data show CDR1 as LNHDA and CDR2 as SQIVND (reference sequence). CDR3 loop: CASSPRDMDEQFF. The CDR3 nucleotides are TGTGCCAGTAGTCCCCGGGACATGGATGAGCAGTTCTTC.

The chain employs TRBV13 and TRBJ2-1; unclear D gene. This CDR3 is built from 15 residues. V was clipped by 4 bases and J by 0 bases, with 10 bases between them. The germline CDR1 and CDR2 sequences are PRHDT and FYEKMQ (reference sequence). In nucleotides, the CDR3 is TGTGCCAGCAGCTCAGAGCGCAGCTCCTACAATGAGCAGTTCTTC. Translation gives CASSSERSSYNEQFF.

In its sample, this clone was seen once. The chain has TRBV19 and TRBJ2-5; 8 nucleotides match TRBD1. Germline CDR1 and CDR2: LNHDA and SQIVND (reference sequence). The ends lost 6 bases at V and 2 bases at J; junction bases unmatched: 2. The CDR3 loop spans 13 amino acids. The DNA of the CDR3 is TGTGCCAGTAGCACAGGGGGTCAAGAGACCCAGTACTTC. It translates to CASSTGGQETQYF.

This chain links TRBV6-5 with TRBJ1-2, with TRBD1 matching over 9 bases. CDR3 length equals 15 residues. CDR1 and CDR2 (germline): MNHEY, SVGAGI. Trimming removed 2 bases from V and 7 bases from J; junction bases left unmatched: 8. The CDR3 protein is CASSYVDRGVIGYTF. For the CDR3, the DNA is TGTGCCAGCAGTTACGTCGACAGGGGGGTGATTGGCTACACCTTC.

The chain has TRBV6-5 and TRBJ1-1; TRBD1 might be the D (5 bases). Between the trimmed V and J ends, which lost 2 bases and 3 bases, there was a span of 16 bases. CDR1 and CDR2 (germline): MNHEY, SVGAGI. This CDR3 region has 16 residues. In nucleotides, the CDR3 is TGTGCCAGCAGTTACGGTCGACCAGGGATCGACACTGAAGCTTTCTTT. It translates to CASSYGRPGIDTEAFF.

V gene TRBV6-5 combines with J gene TRBJ2-3; TRBD2 matches 10 bases. Germline V CDR1 and CDR2: MNHEY, SVGAGI. CDR3 size: 14 residues. With 4 bases clipped from V and 10 bases from J, the junction kept 8 bases outside the gene matches. This chain's CDR3 is CASSSSSGSGPQYF. CDR3 DNA: TGTGCCAGCAGTTCCTCTAGCGGGAGTGGTCCGCAGTATTTT.